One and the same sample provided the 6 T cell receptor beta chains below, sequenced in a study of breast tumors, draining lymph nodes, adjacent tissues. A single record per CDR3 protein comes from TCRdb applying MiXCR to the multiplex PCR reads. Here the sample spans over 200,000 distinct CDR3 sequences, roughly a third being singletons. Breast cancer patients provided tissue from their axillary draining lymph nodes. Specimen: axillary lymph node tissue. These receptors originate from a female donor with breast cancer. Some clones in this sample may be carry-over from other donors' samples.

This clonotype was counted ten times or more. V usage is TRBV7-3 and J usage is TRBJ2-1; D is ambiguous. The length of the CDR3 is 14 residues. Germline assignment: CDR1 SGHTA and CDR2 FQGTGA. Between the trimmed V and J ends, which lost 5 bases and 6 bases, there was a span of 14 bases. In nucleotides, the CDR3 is TGTGCCAGCAGCGAGGACGGTGGACGCAATGAGCAGTTCTTC. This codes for CASSEDGGRNEQFF.

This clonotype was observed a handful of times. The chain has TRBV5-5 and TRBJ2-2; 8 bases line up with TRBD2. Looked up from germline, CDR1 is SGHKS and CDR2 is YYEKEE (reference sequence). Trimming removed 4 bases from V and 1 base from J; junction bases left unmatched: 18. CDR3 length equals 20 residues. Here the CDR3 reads CASSAGVVGTSGENTGELFF. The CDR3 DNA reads TGTGCCAGCAGCGCAGGGGTGGTCGGAACTAGCGGAGAGAACACCGGGGAGCTGTTTTTT.

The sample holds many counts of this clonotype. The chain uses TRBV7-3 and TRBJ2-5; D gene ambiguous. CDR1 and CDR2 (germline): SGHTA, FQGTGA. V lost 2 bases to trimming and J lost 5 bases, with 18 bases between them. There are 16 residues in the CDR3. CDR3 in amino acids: CASSLESTINGETQYF. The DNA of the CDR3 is TGTGCCAGCAGCTTAGAATCAACGATAAATGGGGAGACCCAGTACTTC.

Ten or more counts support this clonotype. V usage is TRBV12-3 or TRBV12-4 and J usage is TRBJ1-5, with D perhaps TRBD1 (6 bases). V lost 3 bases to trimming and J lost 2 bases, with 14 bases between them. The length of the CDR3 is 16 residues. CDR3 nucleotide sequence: TGTGCCAGCAGTTTTGGGGGGGCGAGTGGCAATCAGCCCCAGCATTTT. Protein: CASSFGGASGNQPQHF.

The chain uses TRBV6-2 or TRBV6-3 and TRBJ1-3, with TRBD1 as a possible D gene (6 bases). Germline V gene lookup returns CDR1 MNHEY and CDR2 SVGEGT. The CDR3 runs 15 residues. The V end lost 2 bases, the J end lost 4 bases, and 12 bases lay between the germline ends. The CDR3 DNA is TGTGCCAGCAGTTACGTAGAAGGGACAGGAAACACCATATATTTT. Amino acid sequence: CASSYVEGTGNTIYF.

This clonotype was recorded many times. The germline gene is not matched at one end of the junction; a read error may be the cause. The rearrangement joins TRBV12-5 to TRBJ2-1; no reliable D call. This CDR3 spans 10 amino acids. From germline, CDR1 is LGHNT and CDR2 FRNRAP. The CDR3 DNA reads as TGTGCTAGTGGTTTGGTCGTTGTGGTCTTC. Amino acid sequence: CASGLVVVVF.